The rows below give T cell receptor beta chains drawn from one sample of a study of cytomegalovirus exposure and HLA in healthy donors. The assay was immunoSEQ multiplex PCR, and TCRdb's table has in-frame clones only and misses some. The sample holds roughly 170,000 clones; roughly four fifths are singletons and the top ten take less than 0.9%. What was sequenced was PBMCs. All receptors come from a female donor in good health and CMV-seronegative. Both conserved end residues are part of each CDR3. The D gene is left open where the match is weak. The size of a clone is reported for some rows only, either as once, few or many, or as a class for expanded clones.

TRBV29-1	TRBJ1-1	.	TRBD1	CSVRDRGQTEAFF	TGCAGCGTTAGAGACAGGGGGCAAACTGAAGCTTTCTTT
TRBV28	TRBJ1-2	.	.	CASSRETYDYTF	TGTGCCAGCAGCCGGGAGACCTATGACTACACCTTC
TRBV5-1	TRBJ1-2	few	TRBD1	CASSGSRDRGPSLHF	TGCGCCAGCAGCGGATCCCGGGACAGGGGCCCCTCCTTGCACTTC
TRBV19	TRBJ2-1	.	.	CASREAALLYNEQFF	TGTGCCAGTAGGGAGGCGGCCCTCCTTTACAATGAGCAGTTCTTC
TRBV10-1	TRBJ2-5	.	TRBD2	CASSPGLAQPRETQYF	TGCGCCAGCAGCCCAGGACTAGCCCAGCCCAGGGAGACCCAGTACTTC
TRBV7-2	TRBJ2-3	.	.	CASSLGGTSTDTQYF	TGTGCCAGCAGCTTGGGCGGGACTAGCACAGATACGCAGTATTTT
TRBV4-3	TRBJ1-2	.	TRBD1	CASSPSRDRAYGYTF	TGCGCCAGCAGCCCTTCACGGGACAGGGCCTATGGCTACACCTTC
TRBV5-4	TRBJ2-1	.	TRBD1	CASSPGQGYNEQFF	TGTGCCAGCAGCCCGGGACAGGGGTACAATGAGCAGTTCTTC
TRBV28	TRBJ2-7	.	TRBD1	CASSGSGQGLNEQYF	TGTGCCAGCAGTGGCTCCGGACAGGGGCTAAACGAGCAGTACTTC
TRBV5-1	TRBJ1-1	.	.	CASSLDRRTEAFF	TGCGCCAGCAGCTTGGATCGTCGCACTGAAGCTTTCTTT
TRBV2	TRBJ2-5	once	TRBD2	CASRPGGPLETQYF	TGTGCCAGCAGGCCGGGGGGGCCATTGGAGACCCAGTACTTC
TRBV14	TRBJ2-7	few	.	CASSQVPGFDEQYF	TGTGCCAGCAGCCAAGTCCCAGGGTTCGACGAGCAGTACTTC
TRBV7-2	TRBJ2-2	.	.	CASSLDSGTNTGELFF	TGTGCCAGCAGCTTAGATTCGGGGACAAACACCGGGGAGCTGTTTTTT
TRBV6-5	TRBJ1-4	.	.	CASSSGSDNEKLFF	TGTGCCAGCAGCTCGGGATCTGATAATGAAAAACTGTTTTTT
TRBV30	TRBJ1-6	.	.	CAWSARRDYNSPLHF	TGTGCCTGGAGTGCACGCCGGGACTATAATTCACCCCTCCACTTT
TRBV7-3	TRBJ2-1	.	TRBD2	CASSSAGGLYNEQFF	TGTGCCAGCAGCTCTGCGGGGGGGCTCTACAATGAGCAGTTCTTC
TRBV7-2	TRBJ2-1	.	.	CASTRDTSYNEQFF	TGTGCCAGCACACGGGACACATCCTACAATGAGCAGTTCTTC
TRBV7-9	TRBJ2-2	.	TRBD1	CSSSLGPGTGYANTGELFF	TGTTCCAGCAGCTTAGGTCCCGGGACAGGCTATGCGAACACCGGGGAGCTGTTTTTT
TRBV7-9	TRBJ1-1	.	.	CASTPPGLNTEAFF	TGTGCCAGCACCCCGCCCGGGTTGAACACTGAAGCTTTCTTT
TRBV6-5	TRBJ1-2	few	.	CASSQRGRSYGYTF	TGTGCCAGCAGCCAAAGGGGCAGGTCCTATGGCTACACCTTC
TRBV2	TRBJ1-5	.	.	CASTSQGSYQPQHF	TGTGCCAGCACCTCCCAGGGGTCCTATCAGCCCCAGCATTTT
TRBV6-5	TRBJ1-2	.	.	CASSLLSGQGRGYTF	TGTGCCAGCAGTCTCCTTTCTGGGCAGGGCCGAGGCTACACCTTC
TRBV10-3	TRBJ2-7	.	TRBD2	CAIRSLAGTYEQYF	TGTGCCATCCGCTCGCTAGCGGGGACCTACGAGCAGTACTTC
TRBV10-2	TRBJ2-1	.	.	CASRQAATKGHNEQFF	TGCGCCAGCAGACAGGCCGCTACCAAGGGGCACAATGAGCAGTTCTTC
TRBV6-6	TRBJ2-2	.	.	CASSRPGTLAGELFF	TGTGCCAGCAGTCGACCGGGAACCCTTGCCGGGGAGCTGTTTTTT
TRBV9	TRBJ2-5	.	.	CASSARVGETQYF	TGTGCCAGCAGCGCCAGGGTCGGGGAGACCCAGTACTTC
TRBV7-2	TRBJ1-5	.	.	CASSLISGPNQPQHF	TGTGCCAGCAGCTTAATAAGTGGGCCCAATCAGCCCCAGCATTTT
TRBV5-4	TRBJ1-1	.	.	CASSLVQDKNTEAFF	TGTGCCAGCAGCTTGGTACAGGACAAGAACACTGAAGCTTTCTTT
TRBV6-6	TRBJ2-7	.	.	CASRIRGYYEQYF	TGTGCCAGCAGAATCAGGGGCTACTACGAGCAGTACTTC
TRBV6-4	TRBJ2-1	few	TRBD2	CASNGTSGYNEQFF	TGTGCCAGCAATGGAACTAGCGGGTACAATGAGCAGTTCTTC
TRBV7-2	TRBJ1-2	.	TRBD1	CASSFPGQESFGYTF	TGTGCCAGCAGCTTCCCGGGACAGGAGTCATTCGGCTACACCTTC
TRBV7-2	TRBJ1-4	.	TRBD1	CASSLETGSGEKLFF	TGTGCCAGCAGCTTAGAGACAGGGAGTGGTGAAAAACTGTTTTTT
TRBV4-3	TRBJ2-1	once	.	CASSLRPLGDEQFF	TGCGCCAGCAGCCTCCGGCCCCTAGGGGATGAGCAGTTCTTC
TRBV6-6	TRBJ1-1	.	.	CASSYAQNTEAFF	TGTGCCAGCAGTTACGCGCAGAACACTGAAGCTTTCTTT
TRBV5-1	TRBJ1-6	.	.	CASSLTSRSSYNSPLHF	TGCGCCAGCAGCTTAACGTCACGCAGCTCCTATAATTCACCCCTCCACTTT
TRBV6-1	TRBJ1-6	once	TRBD1	CASSSWTGGESPLHF	TGTGCCAGCAGTTCCTGGACAGGGGGCGAATCACCCCTCCACTTT
TRBV19	TRBJ1-2	few	TRBD1	CASSWGTGGTRRGGYTF	TGTGCCAGTAGTTGGGGCACAGGGGGCACGAGGCGAGGGGGCTACACCTTC
TRBV6-5	TRBJ1-3	.	TRBD1	CASSYSKVRGGNTIYF	TGTGCCAGCAGTTACTCGAAGGTCAGGGGGGGAAACACCATATATTTT
TRBV5-4	TRBJ2-2	.	TRBD1	CASSSGTVLNTGELFF	TGTGCCAGCAGCTCCGGGACAGTATTAAACACCGGGGAGCTGTTTTTT
TRBV18	TRBJ2-3	.	TRBD1	CASSQNRGADTQYF	TGTGCCAGCTCACAAAACAGGGGGGCAGATACGCAGTATTTT
TRBV4-3	TRBJ2-7	.	TRBD1	CASSRGQGAYEQYF	TGCGCCAGCAGCCGCGGACAGGGGGCCTACGAGCAGTACTTC
TRBV7-9	TRBJ2-5	.	TRBD2	CASSLGGGAIQRAETQYF	TGTGCCAGCAGCTTAGGCGGGGGGGCCATACAAAGGGCGGAGACCCAGTACTTC
TRBV19	TRBJ2-5	once	TRBD2	CASSFSSGVLETQYF	TGTGCCAGTAGCTTCTCAAGCGGGGTTTTGGAGACCCAGTACTTC
TRBV29-1	TRBJ1-2	.	TRBD1	CSVEGGTGHGYTF	TGCAGCGTTGAAGGTGGGACAGGGCATGGCTACACCTTC
TRBV7-9	TRBJ1-1	.	.	CASSLGSGLNTEAFF	TGTGCCAGCAGCTTAGGCTCCGGGTTGAACACTGAAGCTTTCTTT
TRBV19	TRBJ1-2	once	.	CASSIRLGYTF	TGTGCCAGTAGTATCCGACTAGGCTACACCTTC
TRBV7-7	TRBJ2-5	once	.	CASSERRGETQYF	TGTGCTAGCAGCGAACGCCGGGGAGAGACCCAGTACTTC
TRBV7-7	TRBJ2-7	.	TRBD2	CASSDTPGLAGSYEQYF	TGTGCTAGCAGTGACACGCCGGGACTAGCGGGCTCCTACGAGCAGTACTTC
TRBV19	TRBJ2-2	.	TRBD2	CASSIWEGATGELFF	TGTGCCAGTAGTATCTGGGAGGGAGCAACCGGGGAGCTGTTTTTT
TRBV30	TRBJ2-3	.	.	CAWSDRTPVVRDTQYF	TGTGCCTGGAGCGACAGGACCCCGGTTGTTCGAGATACGCAGTATTTT
TRBV5-1	TRBJ1-3	.	TRBD1	CASSSRGQGIPGNTIYF	TGCGCCAGCAGCTCCCGGGGACAGGGAATCCCTGGAAACACCATATATTTT
TRBV7-2	TRBJ1-2	once	.	CASSSGTEGYYGYTF	TGTGCCAGCAGCTCCGGGACGGAGGGGTACTATGGCTACACCTTC
TRBV11-2	TRBJ1-3	few	TRBD1	CASSWDSSGNTIYF	TGTGCCAGCAGCTGGGACAGCTCTGGAAACACCATATATTTT